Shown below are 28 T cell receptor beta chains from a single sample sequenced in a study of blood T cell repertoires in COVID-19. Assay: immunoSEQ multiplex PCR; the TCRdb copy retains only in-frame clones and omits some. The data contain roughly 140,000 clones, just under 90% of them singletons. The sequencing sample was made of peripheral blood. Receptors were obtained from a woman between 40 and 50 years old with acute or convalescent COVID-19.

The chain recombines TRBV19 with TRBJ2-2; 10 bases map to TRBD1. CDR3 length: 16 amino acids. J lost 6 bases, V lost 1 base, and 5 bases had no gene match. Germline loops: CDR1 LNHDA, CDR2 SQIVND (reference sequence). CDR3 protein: CASSIGTGTGAGELFF. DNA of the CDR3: TGTGCCAGTAGTATAGGAACCGGGACAGGGGCCGGGGAGCTGTTTTTT.

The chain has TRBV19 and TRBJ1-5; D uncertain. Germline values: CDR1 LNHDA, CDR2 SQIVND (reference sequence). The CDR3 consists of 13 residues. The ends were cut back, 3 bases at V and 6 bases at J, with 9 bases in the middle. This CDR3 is CASSIEGIQPQHF. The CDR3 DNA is TGTGCCAGTAGTATTGAGGGTATTCAGCCCCAGCATTTT.

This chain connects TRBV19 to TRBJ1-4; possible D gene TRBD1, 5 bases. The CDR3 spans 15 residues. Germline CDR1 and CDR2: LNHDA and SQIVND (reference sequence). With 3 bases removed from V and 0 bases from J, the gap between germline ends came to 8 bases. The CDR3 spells CASSMGLATNEKLFF. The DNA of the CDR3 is TGTGCCAGTAGTATGGGACTGGCAACTAATGAAAAACTGTTTTTT. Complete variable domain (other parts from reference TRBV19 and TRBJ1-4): DGGITQSPKYLFRKEGQNVTLSCEQNLNHDAMYWYRQDPGQGLRLIYYSQIVNDFQKGDIAEGYSVSREKKESFPLTVTSAQKNPTAFYLCASSMGLATNEKLFFGSGTQLSVL.

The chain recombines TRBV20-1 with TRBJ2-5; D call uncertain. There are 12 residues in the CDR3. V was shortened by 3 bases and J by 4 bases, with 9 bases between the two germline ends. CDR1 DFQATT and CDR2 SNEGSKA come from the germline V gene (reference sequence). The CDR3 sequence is CSASRVRETQYF. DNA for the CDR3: TGCAGTGCTAGTCGGGTTCGAGAGACCCAGTACTTC.

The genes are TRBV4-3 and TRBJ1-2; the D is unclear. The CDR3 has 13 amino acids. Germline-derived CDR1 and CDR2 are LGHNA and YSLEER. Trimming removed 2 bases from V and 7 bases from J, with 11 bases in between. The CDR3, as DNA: TGCGCCAGCAGCCAACCCCGGTCCACTGGCTACACCTTC. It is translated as CASSQPRSTGYTF.

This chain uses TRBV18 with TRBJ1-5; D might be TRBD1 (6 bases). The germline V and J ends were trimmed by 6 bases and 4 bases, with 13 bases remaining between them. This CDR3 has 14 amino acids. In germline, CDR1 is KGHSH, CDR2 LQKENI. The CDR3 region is CASSAGTTNQPQHF. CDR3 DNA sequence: TGTGCCAGCTCCGCCGGGACAACTAATCAGCCCCAGCATTTT.

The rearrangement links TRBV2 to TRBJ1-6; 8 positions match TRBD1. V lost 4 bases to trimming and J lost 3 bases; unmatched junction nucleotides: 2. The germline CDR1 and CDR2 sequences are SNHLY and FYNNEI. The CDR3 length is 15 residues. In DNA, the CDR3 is TGTGCCAGCAGTGGAACAGGGGGCTATAATTCACCCCTCCACTTT. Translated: CASSGTGGYNSPLHF.

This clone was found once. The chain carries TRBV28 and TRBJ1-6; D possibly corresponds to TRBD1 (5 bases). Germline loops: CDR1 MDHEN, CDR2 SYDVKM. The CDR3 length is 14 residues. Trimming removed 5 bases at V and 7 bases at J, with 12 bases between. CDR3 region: CASSTAPGNSPLHF. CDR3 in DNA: TGTGCCAGCAGTACAGCCCCAGGGAATTCACCCCTCCACTTT. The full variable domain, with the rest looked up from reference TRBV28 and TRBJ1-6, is DVKVTQSSRYLVKRTGEKVFLECVQDMDHENMFWYRQDPGLGLRLIYFSYDVKMKEKGDIPEGYSVSREKKERFSLILESASTNQTSMYLCASSTAPGNSPLHFGNGTRLTVT.

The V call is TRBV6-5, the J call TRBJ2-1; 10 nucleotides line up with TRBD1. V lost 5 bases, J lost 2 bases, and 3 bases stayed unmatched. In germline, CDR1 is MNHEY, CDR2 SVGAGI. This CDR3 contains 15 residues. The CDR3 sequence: CASSRTGGPYNEQFF. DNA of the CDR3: TGTGCCAGCAGTCGGACAGGGGGGCCCTACAATGAGCAGTTCTTC.

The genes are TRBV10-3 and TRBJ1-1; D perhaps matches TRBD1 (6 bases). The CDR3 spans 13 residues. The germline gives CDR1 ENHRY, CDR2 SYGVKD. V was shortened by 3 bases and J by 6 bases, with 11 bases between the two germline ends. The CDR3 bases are TGTGCCATCAGTGACCCCGGACAGCCTGAAGCTTTCTTT. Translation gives CAISDPGQPEAFF.

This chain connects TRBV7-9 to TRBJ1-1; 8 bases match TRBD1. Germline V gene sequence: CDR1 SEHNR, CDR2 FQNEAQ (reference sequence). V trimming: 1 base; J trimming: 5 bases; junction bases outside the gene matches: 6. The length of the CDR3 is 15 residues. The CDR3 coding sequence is TGTGCCAGCAGCTTAGATCAGGGGGCGAAGACTGAAGCTTTCTTT. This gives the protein CASSLDQGAKTEAFF.

The CDR3 coding sequence is TGCAGCGTTGAGGTAGCCTTAGCTAACTATGGCTACACCTTC. It translates to CSVEVALANYGYTF. J is TRBJ1-2 and V is TRBV29-1; D remains unclear. Germline CDR1 is SQVTM and CDR2 is ANQGSEA. V lost 3 bases and J 0 bases, leaving 11 bases between the germline ends. The CDR3 is 14 amino acids.

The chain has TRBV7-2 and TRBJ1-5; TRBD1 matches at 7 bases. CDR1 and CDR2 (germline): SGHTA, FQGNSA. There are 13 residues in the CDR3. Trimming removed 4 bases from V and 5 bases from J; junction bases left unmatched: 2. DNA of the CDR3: TGTGCCAGCAGCTCTCAGGGGGATCAGCCCCAGCATTTT. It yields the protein CASSSQGDQPQHF.

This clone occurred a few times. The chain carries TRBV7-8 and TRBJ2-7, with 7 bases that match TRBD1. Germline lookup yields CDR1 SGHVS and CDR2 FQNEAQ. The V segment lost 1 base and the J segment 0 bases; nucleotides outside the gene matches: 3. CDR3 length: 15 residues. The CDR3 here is CASSLDSGGSYEQYF. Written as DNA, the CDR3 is TGTGCCAGCAGCTTAGACTCAGGGGGCTCCTACGAGCAGTACTTC.

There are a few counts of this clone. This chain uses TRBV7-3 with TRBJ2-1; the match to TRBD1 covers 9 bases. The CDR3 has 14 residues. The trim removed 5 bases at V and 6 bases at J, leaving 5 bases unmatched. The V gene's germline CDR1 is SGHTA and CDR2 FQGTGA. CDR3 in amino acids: CASSPTTGGNEQFF. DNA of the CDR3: TGTGCCAGCAGCCCGACGACAGGGGGCAATGAGCAGTTCTTC.

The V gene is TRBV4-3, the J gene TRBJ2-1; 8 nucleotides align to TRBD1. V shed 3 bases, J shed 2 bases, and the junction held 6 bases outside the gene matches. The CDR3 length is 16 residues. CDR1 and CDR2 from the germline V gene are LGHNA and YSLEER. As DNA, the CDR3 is TGCGCCAGCAGCCAGCAGCCGGGACAGGCCTACAATGAGCAGTTCTTC. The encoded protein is CASSQQPGQAYNEQFF.

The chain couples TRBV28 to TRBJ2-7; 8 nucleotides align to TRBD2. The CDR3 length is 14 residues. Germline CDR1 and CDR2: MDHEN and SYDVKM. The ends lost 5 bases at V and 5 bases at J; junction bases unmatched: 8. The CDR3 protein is CASSPPGGRDEQYF. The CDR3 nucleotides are TGTGCCAGCAGTCCGCCGGGGGGGCGCGACGAGCAGTACTTC.

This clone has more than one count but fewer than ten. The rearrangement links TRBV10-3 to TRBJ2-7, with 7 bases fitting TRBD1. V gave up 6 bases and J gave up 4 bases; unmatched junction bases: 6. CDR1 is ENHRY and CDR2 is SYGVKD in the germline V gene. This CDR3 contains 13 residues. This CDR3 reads CAISRTGGYEQYF. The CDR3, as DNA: TGTGCCATCAGCCGGACAGGCGGTTACGAGCAGTACTTC.

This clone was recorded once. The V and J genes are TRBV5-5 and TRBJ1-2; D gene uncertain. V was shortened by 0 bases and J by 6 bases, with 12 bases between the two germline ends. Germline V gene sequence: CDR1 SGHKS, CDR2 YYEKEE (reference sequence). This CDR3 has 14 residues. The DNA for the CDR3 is TGTGCCAGCAGCTTGGGTTGGCCGAATGATGGCTACACCTTC. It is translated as CASSLGWPNDGYTF.

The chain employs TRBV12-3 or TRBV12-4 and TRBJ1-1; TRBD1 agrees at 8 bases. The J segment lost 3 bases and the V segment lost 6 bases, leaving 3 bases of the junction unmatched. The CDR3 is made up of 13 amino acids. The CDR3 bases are TGTGCCAGCAGCTACAGGGGGGACACTGAAGCTTTCTTT. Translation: CASSYRGDTEAFF.

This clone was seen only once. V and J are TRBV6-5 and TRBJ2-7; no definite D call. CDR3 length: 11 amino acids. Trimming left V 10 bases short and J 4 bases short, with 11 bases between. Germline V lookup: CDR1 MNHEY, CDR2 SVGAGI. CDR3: CATTDGYEQYF. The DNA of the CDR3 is TGTGCCACCACCGACGGGTACGAGCAGTACTTC.

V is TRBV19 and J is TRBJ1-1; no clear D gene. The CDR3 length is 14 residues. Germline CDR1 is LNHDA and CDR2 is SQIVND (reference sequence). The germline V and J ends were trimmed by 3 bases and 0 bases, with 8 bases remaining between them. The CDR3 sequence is CASSIPTVNTEAFF. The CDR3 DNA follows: TGTGCCAGTAGTATTCCCACAGTGAACACTGAAGCTTTCTTT.

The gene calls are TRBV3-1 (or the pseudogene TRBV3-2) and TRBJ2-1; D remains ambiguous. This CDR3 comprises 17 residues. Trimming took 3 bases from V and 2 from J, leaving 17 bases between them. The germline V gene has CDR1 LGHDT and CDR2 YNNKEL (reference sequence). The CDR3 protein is CASSQTARLRTYNEQFF. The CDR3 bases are TGTGCCAGCAGCCAGACTGCAAGGCTCCGAACCTACAATGAGCAGTTCTTC.

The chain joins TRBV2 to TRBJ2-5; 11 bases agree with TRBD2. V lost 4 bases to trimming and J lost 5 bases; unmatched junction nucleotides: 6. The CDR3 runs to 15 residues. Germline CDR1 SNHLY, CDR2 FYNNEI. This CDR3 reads CASSGLAGTGETQYF. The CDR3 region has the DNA TGTGCCAGCAGTGGACTAGCGGGAACAGGGGAGACCCAGTACTTC.

CDR3 sequence reads: CAISADRDYNEQFF. DNA of the CDR3: TGTGCCATCAGTGCGGACAGGGACTACAATGAGCAGTTCTTC. The gene calls are TRBV10-3 and TRBJ2-1, with TRBD1 identical over 8 bases. The CDR3 totals 14 residues. The V gene end was trimmed by 4 bases and the J gene end by 3 bases; junction bases not matched to a gene: 2. Germline V gives CDR1 ENHRY, CDR2 SYGVKD.

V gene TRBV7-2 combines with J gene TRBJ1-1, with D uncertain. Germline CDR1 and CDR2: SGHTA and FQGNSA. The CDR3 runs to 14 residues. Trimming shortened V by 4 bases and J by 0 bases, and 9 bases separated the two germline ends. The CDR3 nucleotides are TGTGCCAGCAGCTCCTTTAGAATGAACACTGAAGCTTTCTTT. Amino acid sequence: CASSSFRMNTEAFF.

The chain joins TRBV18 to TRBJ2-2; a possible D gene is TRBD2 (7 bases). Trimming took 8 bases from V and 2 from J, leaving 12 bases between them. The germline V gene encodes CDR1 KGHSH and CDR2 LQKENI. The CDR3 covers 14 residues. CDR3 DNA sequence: TGTGCCAGCCCCTCGGGGGGCAACACCGGGGAGCTGTTTTTT. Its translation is CASPSGGNTGELFF.

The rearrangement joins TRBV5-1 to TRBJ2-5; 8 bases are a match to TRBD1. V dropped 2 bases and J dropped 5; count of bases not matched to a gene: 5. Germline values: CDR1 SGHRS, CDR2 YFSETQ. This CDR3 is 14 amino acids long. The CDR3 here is CASSFSGGRETQYF. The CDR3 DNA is TGCGCCAGCAGCTTTTCAGGGGGCAGGGAGACCCAGTACTTC.